The 8 T cell receptor beta chains in this list originate from one sample, sequenced in a study of blood T cell repertoires in COVID-19. Assay used: immunoSEQ multiplex PCR; TCRdb lists only in-frame clones, some missing. The sample holds around 200,000 clones, 65% to 90% seen once. Material for sequencing was peripheral blood. Receptors were obtained from an elderly man with acute or convalescent COVID-19.

The CDR3 loop reads CASSLDRVTDTQYF. The CDR3 DNA sequence: TGTGCCAGCAGCTTAGACAGGGTGACAGATACGCAGTATTTT. This chain joins TRBV7-2 and TRBJ2-3; possible D gene TRBD1, 6 bases. The CDR3 runs to 14 residues. From germline, CDR1 is SGHTA and CDR2 FQGNSA. V was cut by 1 base and J by 3 bases, with 8 bases left in between. Full variable domain (missing parts from reference TRBV7-2 and TRBJ2-3): GAGVSQSPSNKVTEKGKDVELRCDPISGHTALYWYRQSLGQGLEFLIYFQGNSAPDKSGLPSDRFSAERTGGSVSTLTIQRTQQEDSAVYLCASSLDRVTDTQYFGPGTRLTVL.

V gene TRBV29-1 combines with J gene TRBJ2-1; D remains ambiguous. This CDR3 comprises 10 residues. CDR1 and CDR2 from the germline V gene are SQVTM and ANQGSEA. The V end was cut by 7 bases, the J end by 9 bases, with 10 bases between. CDR3 amino acids: CSAAFREQFF. CDR3 bases: TGCAGCGCGGCCTTCCGTGAGCAGTTCTTC.

V gene TRBV28 combines with J gene TRBJ1-6; D uncertain. CDR1 MDHEN and CDR2 SYDVKM come from the germline V gene. The V end was cut by 7 bases, the J end by 0 bases, with 10 bases between. This CDR3 region has 15 residues. The CDR3: CASTPQSSYNSPLHF. CDR3 bases: TGTGCCAGCACCCCACAGAGCTCCTATAATTCACCCCTCCACTTT.

The chain carries TRBV3-1 (or the pseudogene TRBV3-2) and TRBJ2-1; TRBD1 matches 8 bases. V lost 2 bases and J lost 4; bases outside the gene matches: 7. The CDR3 sequence is 16 residues long. Germline assignment: CDR1 LGHDT and CDR2 YNNKEL (reference sequence). CDR3 region: CASSQLGTGLYNEQFF. DNA for the CDR3: TGTGCCAGCAGCCAATTAGGGACAGGACTTTACAATGAGCAGTTCTTC.

This clone has just a few counts. The rearrangement uses TRBV29-1 and TRBJ1-1; D perhaps matches TRBD1 (5 bases). The germline V gene encodes CDR1 SQVTM and CDR2 ANQGSEA. The length of the CDR3 is 14 residues. Trimming removed 6 bases at V and 2 bases at J, with 16 bases between. CDR3 nucleotides: TGCAGCGTCGATGCAGGGTGGGGAAACACTGAAGCTTTCTTT. Its protein product is CSVDAGWGNTEAFF.

The CDR3 nucleotides read TGCGCCAGCAGCTTGTTTGGGGGGGGTGGTAATTCACCCCTCCACTTT. It encodes CASSLFGGGGNSPLHF. The chain has TRBV5-1 and TRBJ1-6; D is perhaps TRBD1 (5 bases). The CDR3 sequence is 16 residues long. Germline V lookup: CDR1 SGHRS, CDR2 YFSETQ. Trimming stripped 1 base from V and 6 bases from J, with 14 bases between.

This clone was picked up one time. This chain connects TRBV13 to TRBJ2-1; 12 bases are a match to TRBD2. This CDR3 has 16 amino acids. V was clipped by 5 bases and J by 10 bases; unmatched bases: 12. Germline-derived CDR1 and CDR2 are PRHDT and FYEKMQ (reference sequence). CDR3 nucleotide sequence: TGTGCCAGCAGCCCGCGACTAGCGGGGGAGGGTGGGGAGCAGTTCTTC. As protein: CASSPRLAGEGGEQFF.

The V and J genes are TRBV18 and TRBJ2-2, with unresolved D. Germline assignment: CDR1 KGHSH and CDR2 LQKENI. The CDR3 extends over 13 amino acids. Trimming stripped 3 bases from V and 1 base from J, with 3 bases between. The CDR3 reads CASSPKNTGELFF. The CDR3 DNA is TGTGCCAGCTCACCCAAGAACACCGGGGAGCTGTTTTTT. The complete variable domain, with remaining parts taken from reference TRBV18 and TRBJ2-2, reads NAGVMQNPRHLVRRRGQEARLRCSPMKGHSHVYWYRQLPEEGLKFMVYLQKENIIDESGMPKERFSAEFPKEGPSILRIQQVVRGDSAAYFCASSPKNTGELFFGEGSRLTVL.